This T cell receptor (beta chain) was obtained from a study of T cells after yellow fever vaccination. About the study: It was SMART-Seq v4 Ultra Low Input that prepared the fractions with low cell numbers.

TCRdb called the 5' RACE reads again in MiXCR, with one record for every CDR3 protein. This sample has about 75,000 distinct CDR3 sequences; around 7.8% occur once, and the top ten carry approximately 28%. This clonotype was counted ten times or more. This TCR was recovered from a man younger than 35 who received the YFV17D yellow fever vaccine. The sequences come from CD8+ T cells sorted from PBMCs, collected approximately 11 days after the first yellow fever vaccination.

CDR3 sequence reads: CASSSLAGGEETQYF. CDR3 DNA: TGTGCCAGCAGTTCCCTAGCGGGGGGGGAAGAGACCCAGTACTTC. V and J are TRBV12-3 or TRBV12-4 and TRBJ2-5, with 12 nucleotides matching TRBD2. J lost 3 bases, V lost 4 bases, and 3 bases had no gene match. This CDR3 has 15 residues.